This T cell receptor (beta chain) was recovered during a study of blood T cell repertoires in COVID-19. Study at large: T cells, B-cell-depleted T cells, or PBMCs supplied cDNA or gDNA.

This CDR3 has 13 amino acids. The germline V gene has CDR1 LNHDA and CDR2 SQIVND (reference sequence). V was cut by 10 bases and J by 4 bases, with 16 bases left in between. Authors' data handling: The authors estimated nucleated cell counts from reference gene primer amplification. Generated by immunoSEQ multiplex PCR, the TCRdb table keeps only in-frame clones and is missing some. V and J calls and clone size come straight from that table; D and trimming were deduced from the DNA. The sample records 100,000 to 150,000 clones, 65% to 85% being singletons. This sequence joins TRBV19 and TRBJ1-1; the D gene is possibly TRBD1 (6 bases). The sequenced sample consisted of peripheral blood. This receptor was identified in a man aged 65 to 85 with acute or convalescent COVID-19. DNA for the CDR3: TGTGCCACCAACCAGGGGCTGGGCACTGAAGCTTTCTTT. Amino acid sequence: CATNQGLGTEAFF.